Listed below are T cell receptor beta chains from one sample, sequenced in a study of OX40 agonist ivuxolimab in advanced cancers. Profiled with immunoSEQ multiplex PCR; TCRdb holds only in-frame clones, not every one. The sample has fewer than 80,000 clones, under 90% seen once; the top ten hold under 6.5%. The specimen comprised CD4+ or CD8+ T cells sorted from blood, sampled in a trial of the OX40 agonist ivuxolimab. The receptors derive from an adult with an advanced solid tumor such as melanoma, head and neck, liver or kidney cancer. Both conserved end residues are part of each CDR3. D genes are given only for firm matches. Size is omitted from some rows. Given values are once, few, many or a class for expanded clones.

J gene,D gene,V gene,clone size,CDR3 protein,CDR3 DNA
TRBJ1-1,NA,TRBV7-2,NA,CASSLDRARLGTEAFF,TGTGCCAGCAGCTTAGACAGGGCGAGGTTAGGCACTGAAGCTTTCTTT
TRBJ1-2,TRBD1,TRBV28,NA,CASSLFHRGLGGYTF,TGTGCCAGCAGCCTGTTCCACAGGGGGCTGGGGGGCTACACCTTC
TRBJ1-1,NA,TRBV11-3,NA,CASSLGGSGEAFF,TGTGCCAGCAGCTTGGGGGGAAGTGGGGAAGCTTTCTTT
TRBJ1-5,NA,TRBV4-1,NA,CASSQEWGLGNQPQHF,TGCGCCAGCAGCCAAGAGTGGGGGCTTGGCAATCAGCCCCAGCATTTT
TRBJ1-2,NA,TRBV20-1,NA,CSAPLGHGYTF,TGCAGTGCTCCCTTAGGGCATGGCTACACCTTC
TRBJ2-7,NA,TRBV6-5,NA,CASSSDPSYEQYF,TGTGCCAGCAGTTCTGACCCCTCCTACGAGCAGTACTTC
TRBJ1-1,NA,TRBV5-1,NA,CASSLIVGGPGTEAFF,TGCGCCAGCAGCTTGATTGTGGGGGGCCCCGGCACTGAAGCTTTCTTT
TRBJ2-7,NA,TRBV4-1,NA,CASSQVQGRTYEQYF,TGCGCCAGCAGCCAAGTCCAGGGGAGGACCTACGAGCAGTACTTC
TRBJ2-7,NA,TRBV7-8,NA,CASTTRSRAVFEQYF,TGTGCCAGCACCACCCGTAGTAGGGCAGTGTTCGAGCAGTACTTC
TRBJ2-3,NA,TRBV27,NA,CASSLYGAADTQYF,TGTGCCAGCAGTTTGTACGGAGCGGCAGATACGCAGTATTTT
TRBJ1-1,NA,TRBV9,NA,CASSPLGDTEAFF,TGTGCCAGCAGCCCGTTAGGGGACACTGAAGCTTTCTTT
TRBJ2-1,NA,TRBV7-6,once,CASSLGGVTDEQFF,TGTGCCAGCAGCTTAGGTGGGGTTACGGATGAGCAGTTCTTC
TRBJ2-1,TRBD1,TRBV6-4,once,CASSDSEWGTGSNEQFF,TGTGCCAGCAGTGACTCTGAATGGGGGACAGGGTCCAATGAGCAGTTCTTC
TRBJ2-1,NA,TRBV7-7,NA,CASSPGQSTYNEQFF,TGTGCTAGCAGCCCCGGACAGAGTACCTACAATGAGCAGTTCTTC
TRBJ2-5,NA,TRBV15,NA,CATSRDWRTQETQYF,TGTGCCACCAGCAGAGATTGGAGGACCCAAGAGACCCAGTACTTC
TRBJ1-5,NA,TRBV5-1,NA,CASSPDSYNQPQHF,TGCGCCAGCAGCCCGGACAGTTACAATCAGCCCCAGCATTTT
TRBJ2-1,TRBD2,TRBV5-1,NA,CASSVGLANYNEQFF,TGCGCCAGCAGCGTGGGACTAGCGAACTACAATGAGCAGTTCTTC
TRBJ2-5,TRBD1,TRBV5-6,NA,CASSRQGVEETQYF,TGTGCCAGCAGTAGACAGGGGGTTGAAGAGACCCAGTACTTC
TRBJ1-2,NA,TRBV28,NA,CASSLPKGAYGYTF,TGTGCCAGCAGTTTACCCAAAGGGGCCTATGGCTACACCTTC
TRBJ2-7,NA,TRBV4-2,NA,CASSPTAGQSSYEQYF,TGTGCCAGCAGCCCGACTGCAGGGCAATCCTCCTACGAGCAGTACTTC
TRBJ2-2,NA,TRBV6-6,NA,CASSVAGELFF,TGTGCCAGCAGTGTAGCCGGGGAGCTGTTTTTT
TRBJ2-1,NA,TRBV2,NA,CASTKRGQPKDEQFF,TGTGCCAGCACCAAAAGAGGACAGCCAAAGGATGAGCAGTTCTTC
TRBJ2-7,TRBD2,TRBV28,NA,CASSWGGGEQYF,TGTGCCAGCTCCTGGGGCGGGGGCGAGCAGTACTTC
TRBJ2-7,NA,TRBV11-3,few,CASSLEGRDGQSSYEQYF,TGTGCCAGCAGCTTAGAGGGCAGGGACGGACAGAGCTCCTACGAGCAGTACTTC
TRBJ1-2,TRBD1,TRBV10-3,once,CAISRTGGEGGYTF,TGTGCCATCAGTCGGACAGGGGGCGAGGGGGGCTACACCTTC
TRBJ2-3,TRBD2,TRBV7-9,NA,CASSYGTSGRSDTQYF,TGTGCCAGCAGCTACGGGACTAGCGGGAGATCAGATACGCAGTATTTT
TRBJ2-7,NA,TRBV11-2,NA,CASSLGRSYEQYF,TGTGCCAGCAGCCTGGGACGTTCCTACGAGCAGTACTTC
TRBJ1-1,NA,TRBV9,NA,CASSVTSSQSTEAFF,TGTGCCAGCAGCGTTACATCCTCCCAGTCCACTGAAGCTTTCTTT
TRBJ2-7,TRBD1,TRBV6-5,NA,CASSYQKGGRYEQYF,TGTGCCAGCAGTTACCAAAAAGGGGGCCGCTACGAGCAGTACTTC
TRBJ1-2,NA,TRBV13,once,CASSFYRVSGYTF,TGTGCCAGCAGCTTCTACAGGGTTTCGGGCTACACCTTC
TRBJ2-3,NA,TRBV29-1,NA,CSVERQGTSTDTQYF,TGCAGCGTTGAACGGCAGGGCACTAGCACAGATACGCAGTATTTT
TRBJ1-1,NA,TRBV4-1,NA,CASSLGILNTEAFF,TGCGCCAGCAGCTTGGGGATCCTGAACACTGAAGCTTTCTTT
TRBJ1-1,TRBD1,TRBV7-9,NA,CASSLYTGTEAFF,TGTGCCAGCAGCTTATATACCGGGACAGAGGCTTTCTTT
TRBJ1-6,NA,TRBV2,NA,CASSFKSSYNSPLHF,TGTGCCAGCAGTTTCAAGAGCTCCTATAATTCACCCCTCCACTTT
TRBJ1-1,NA,TRBV30,few,CAWSQTDTEAFF,TGTGCCTGGAGCCAGACGGACACTGAAGCTTTCTTT
TRBJ2-5,TRBD1,TRBV11-3,NA,CASSAGQAQETQYF,TGTGCCAGCAGCGCGGGACAGGCACAAGAGACCCAGTACTTC
TRBJ1-5,NA,TRBV9,NA,CASSVEPDNQPQHF,TGTGCCAGCAGCGTAGAGCCGGACAATCAGCCCCAGCATTTT
TRBJ1-2,NA,TRBV19,once,CASSILSGGASGYTF,TGTGCCAGTAGTATTTTAAGCGGTGGGGCAAGCGGCTACACCTTC
TRBJ2-1,TRBD2,TRBV29-1,NA,CSAQSSGGNYNEQFF,TGCAGCGCACAATCGAGCGGGGGGAATTACAATGAGCAGTTCTTC
TRBJ1-6,NA,TRBV28,NA,CASSLPGTDSPLHF,TGTGCCAGCAGTTTACCGGGAACGGATTCACCCCTCCACTTT
TRBJ2-3,TRBD2,TRBV7-9,NA,CASSRPSGSTDTQYF,TGTGCCAGCAGCCGACCTAGCGGGTCCACAGATACGCAGTATTTT
TRBJ2-1,NA,TRBV4-3,NA,CASSQVDGANEQFF,TGCGCCAGCAGCCAAGTTGATGGGGCCAATGAGCAGTTCTTC
TRBJ1-6,NA,TRBV7-8,medium-sized,CASSLRTDNSPLHF,TGTGCCAGCAGCTTAAGGACAGACAATTCACCCCTCCACTTT
TRBJ2-3,NA,TRBV9,NA,CASSLTVIVTDTQYF,TGTGCCAGCAGCCTCACAGTCATAGTCACAGATACGCAGTATTTT
TRBJ2-3,NA,TRBV7-2,NA,CASSPAAHTQYF,TGTGCCAGCAGCCCCGCGGCGCATACGCAGTATTTT
TRBJ2-4,TRBD2,TRBV11-3,few,CASSFRLATTKNIQYF,TGTGCCAGCAGCTTTAGACTAGCGACTACCAAAAACATTCAGTACTTC
TRBJ1-2,NA,TRBV11-3,NA,CASKISGRANGYTF,TGTGCCAGCAAAATCTCCGGGAGGGCGAATGGCTACACCTTC
TRBJ2-1,NA,TRBV21-1,NA,CASSAGLFPYNEQFF,TGTGCCAGCAGCGCGGGACTCTTCCCCTACAATGAGCAGTTCTTC
TRBJ1-2,TRBD1,TRBV28,few,CASSSPGQGDGYTF,TGTGCCAGCAGTTCCCCGGGACAGGGGGACGGCTACACCTTC
TRBJ1-2,TRBD1,TRBV28,NA,CASSLHGQGLYGYTF,TGTGCCAGCAGTTTACACGGACAGGGGCTCTATGGCTACACCTTC
TRBJ1-1,TRBD1,TRBV19,NA,CASRGQGTNTEAFF,TGTGCCAGTAGGGGACAGGGTACGAACACTGAAGCTTTCTTT
TRBJ1-4,TRBD1,TRBV6-1,NA,CASSRDRDRKKLFF,TGTGCCAGCAGCCGGGACAGGGATAGGAAAAAACTGTTTTTT
TRBJ2-1,NA,TRBV27,NA,CASSSPLLATSYNEQFF,TGTGCCAGCAGTTCCCCACTTCTAGCAACATCCTACAATGAGCAGTTCTTC
TRBJ1-1,NA,TRBV7-2,once,CASSSQGQANTEAFF,TGTGCCAGCAGCTCCCAGGGACAAGCGAACACTGAAGCTTTCTTT